This TCR beta chain was observed in a study of CD8 T cells in ankylosing spondylitis. Study conclusions and caveats: A TCR beta motif of about 8 highly homologous variants seemed to mark ankylosing spondylitis blood. Certain motif variants had earlier appeared in reactive arthritis synovial fluid and blood.

Molecular-barcoded quantitative 5'-RACE produced these TCR beta libraries. From the 5' RACE reads, TCRdb called clonotypes with MiXCR, one entry per CDR3 protein. Here the sample spans 450,000 to 550,000 distinct CDR3 sequences, about 5.7% being singletons. Germline loops: CDR1 SGHRS, CDR2 YFSETQ. The CDR3 loop spans 14 amino acids. Trimming removed 0 bases from V and 1 base from J, with 7 bases in between. This clonotype was seen a handful of times. Its specificity is not known. The clonotype was recovered from a male donor with ankylosing spondylitis. Sequencing was done on a sample of blood, either unsorted or a sorted T cell fraction (not recorded which). V gene TRBV5-1 combines with J gene TRBJ2-5, with D uncertain. DNA of the CDR3: TGCGCCAGCAGCTTGGGAGCGATCCAAGAGACCCAGTACTTC. This sequence encodes CASSLGAIQETQYF.